One and the same sample provided the 8 T cell receptor beta chains below, sequenced in a study of spatial heterogeneity in lung cancer. Time point here: sample taken at primary tumor resection. TCRdb ran MiXCR on the 5' RACE reads and lists one entry per CDR3 protein. The sample contains around 200 distinct CDR3 sequences, 20% to 30% of which appear only once. Specimen: normal lung tissue next to the tumor, collected at surgery. These TCRs come from a male donor with early-stage non-small cell lung cancer.

Details on this clonotype: Since it is a stray read in a library aimed at alpha chains, this beta chain has a size that is not meaningful. The rearrangement joins TRBV7-2 to TRBJ2-7; TRBD1 matches 7 bases. V trimming: 4 bases; J trimming: 4 bases; junction bases outside the gene matches: 4. Germline CDR1 is SGHTA and CDR2 is FQGNSA. The CDR3 has 13 residues. The CDR3 sequence is CASSYGQVYEQYF. In DNA form, the CDR3 reads TGTGCCAGCAGCTACGGACAGGTATACGAGCAGTACTTC.

This clonotype was detected a few times. Since the library was made to target alpha chains, this beta chain is a stray read and its abundance is not meaningful. V gene TRBV12-3 or TRBV12-4 combines with J gene TRBJ2-1, with D hard to call. The CDR3 loop spans 12 amino acids. The ends were cut back, 1 base at V and 7 bases at J, with 5 bases in the middle. The CDR3 DNA follows: TGTGCCAGCAGTTTAGGGGCAAATGAGCAGTTCTTC. Amino acids: CASSLGANEQFF.

In its sample, this clonotype was seen a few times. The library was prepared for alpha chains; this beta chain is a stray read, so its frequency means little. V usage is TRBV27 and J usage is TRBJ2-2; D not resolved. Per germline, CDR1 MNHEY and CDR2 SMNVEV (reference sequence). The CDR3 is 12 amino acids. V was pared by 5 bases and J by 2 bases, with 3 bases between. In DNA form, the CDR3 reads TGTGCCAGCAGTATCAACACCGGGGAGCTGTTTTTT. Translated: CASSINTGELFF.

This clonotype was observed a handful of times. This beta chain is off target for a library built for alpha chains, so its abundance means little. The CDR3 loop reads CASSQAGVGELFF. CDR3 DNA: TGTGCCAGCAGCCAAGCGGGGGTCGGGGAGCTGTTTTTT. The chain has TRBV3-1 and TRBJ2-2, with TRBD2 as a possible D gene (6 bases). V gave up 1 base and J gave up 7 bases, with 7 bases separating them. The CDR3 is 13 amino acids. Germline V gives CDR1 LGHDT, CDR2 YNNKEL (reference sequence).

On this clonotype itself: Because the library targeted alpha chains, this beta chain is an off-target read whose size means little. The V call is TRBV13, the J call TRBJ2-7; D unresolved. The CDR3 contains 14 residues. Germline CDR1 is PRHDT and CDR2 is FYEKMQ (reference sequence). V lost 6 bases, J lost 2 bases, and 14 bases lay in between. In DNA form, the CDR3 reads TGTGCCAGCAGTTTCGCAGCTTCACCCTACGAGCAGTACTTC. It yields the protein CASSFAASPYEQYF.

A word on this clonotype: The library was prepared for alpha chains; this beta chain is a stray read, so its frequency means little. The J gene is TRBJ2-7, the V gene TRBV7-9; D is uncertain. CDR3 length equals 13 residues. V was cut by 5 bases and J by 5 bases, with 13 bases left in between. Germline V CDR1 and CDR2: SEHNR, FQNEAQ (reference sequence). The CDR3 reads CASSHLGKNEQYF. The CDR3 bases are TGTGCCAGCAGCCATCTTGGGAAGAACGAGCAGTACTTC.

This clonotype was detected once. This beta chain is a stray read from a library made for alpha chains; its abundance is not meaningful. V usage is TRBV7-4 and J usage is TRBJ2-3, with 8 bases matching TRBD1. The junction had 5 bases not matched to a gene; V was cut back by 6 bases and J by 0 bases. The CDR3 sequence is 15 residues long. Germline assignment: CDR1 SGHVT and CDR2 SQSDAQ. CDR3 DNA sequence: TGTGCCAGCAGGCCCAGACAGGGGAGCACAGATACGCAGTATTTT. Its protein is CASRPRQGSTDTQYF.

This clonotype was counted a few times. Because this beta chain is a stray read in a library intended to capture alpha chains, its abundance should not be given much weight. This sequence joins TRBV5-6 and TRBJ2-3; tentative D call: TRBD1 (5 bases). Trimming took off 6 bases at V and 2 bases at J, with 16 bases between the two ends. Germline CDR1 reads SGHDT; CDR2 reads YYEEEE. The CDR3 covers 15 residues. CDR3 nucleotides: TGTGCCAGCATGGGGATACAGGAAAACACAGATACGCAGTATTTT. This encodes CASMGIQENTDTQYF.